Listed below are T cell receptor beta chains from one sample, sequenced in a study of cytomegalovirus exposure and HLA in healthy donors. The table came from immunoSEQ multiplex PCR; TCRdb's copy has only in-frame clones and leaves some out. Found here are over 100,000 clones, 75% to 90% of them singletons; the top ten hold more than 0.95%. The specimen sequenced was PBMCs. Receptors were obtained from a woman under 30 in good health and CMV-seronegative. Each CDR3 is given with its conserved first and last residue. D genes are given only for firm matches. Clone size is stated in some rows and not others, as once, few, many or a class when expanded.

TRBV21-1	NA	NA	TRBJ2-2	TGTGCCAGCATGCAAGGGGGGACTAGCGCTGGTACCGGGGAGCTGTTTTTT	CASMQGGTSAGTGELFF
TRBV19	TRBD1	NA	TRBJ1-5	TGTGCCAGTAGCACACGGGACAGGGGTTACAATCAGCCCCAGCATTTT	CASSTRDRGYNQPQHF
TRBV19	TRBD1	NA	TRBJ2-7	TGTGCCAGTAGTATGGTGGACAGGGTCTACGAGCAGTACTTC	CASSMVDRVYEQYF
TRBV7-8	NA	once	TRBJ1-3	TGTGCCAGCAGCTTAGCTGACTACTACGGGGCTGGAAACACCATATATTTT	CASSLADYYGAGNTIYF
TRBV7-6	NA	NA	TRBJ1-3	TGTGCCAGCAGCCCCAATACATCTGGAAACACCATATATTTT	CASSPNTSGNTIYF
TRBV6-4	NA	NA	TRBJ1-3	TGTGCCAGCAGCCTGGAGGGAAACACCATATATTTT	CASSLEGNTIYF
TRBV2	NA	NA	TRBJ1-4	TGTGCCAGCGACGGGGGTTTGTATGAAAAACTGTTTTTT	CASDGGLYEKLFF
TRBV28	NA	NA	TRBJ1-5	TGTGCCAGCAGTTTTATCGGTGATCAGCCCCAGCATTTT	CASSFIGDQPQHF
TRBV2	NA	NA	TRBJ2-7	TGTGCCAGCAGTGAAGCCCCCAACTCCTACGAGCAGTACTTC	CASSEAPNSYEQYF
TRBV2	NA	NA	TRBJ1-5	TGTGCCAGCACGCTTGTCAGGTCGCATCAGCCCCAGCATTTT	CASTLVRSHQPQHF
TRBV6-5	TRBD1	NA	TRBJ2-5	TGTGCCAGCAGTTATTTCGGGACAGGGGTGGAGACCCAGTACTTC	CASSYFGTGVETQYF
TRBV27	TRBD1	once	TRBJ2-7	TGTGCCAGCAGTTCGAGGACAGGGACCTACGAGCAGTACTTC	CASSSRTGTYEQYF
TRBV28	NA	NA	TRBJ2-5	TGTGCCAGCAGTTCCTGGGGGGTCGCACAAGAGACCCAGTACTTC	CASSSWGVAQETQYF
TRBV19	NA	NA	TRBJ1-2	TGTGCCAGTAGTATAAATACGGAGGACTATGGCTACACCTTC	CASSINTEDYGYTF
TRBV7-9	TRBD1	NA	TRBJ1-6	TGTGCCAGCAGCTTACAGGCAGGGGGCACTTCACCCCTCCACTTT	CASSLQAGGTSPLHF
TRBV6-4	NA	NA	TRBJ1-5	TGTGCCAGCAGTGACTCCCCTGTTTCTCCCCAGCATTTT	CASSDSPVSPQHF